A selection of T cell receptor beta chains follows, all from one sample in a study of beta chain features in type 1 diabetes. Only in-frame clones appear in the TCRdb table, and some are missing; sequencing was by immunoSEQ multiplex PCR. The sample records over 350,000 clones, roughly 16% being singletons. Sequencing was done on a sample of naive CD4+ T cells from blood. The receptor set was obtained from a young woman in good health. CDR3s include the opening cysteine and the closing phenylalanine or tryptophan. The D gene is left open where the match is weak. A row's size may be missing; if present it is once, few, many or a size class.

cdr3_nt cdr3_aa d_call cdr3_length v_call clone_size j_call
TGTGCCAGCAGTGGCGGACTACCGGCCGATGAGCAGTTCTTC CASSGGLPADEQFF NA 14 TRBV2 NA TRBJ2-1
TGTGCCAGCAGTTTCTCTGGACAGGGAGGTCAGCCCCAGCATTTT CASSFSGQGGQPQHF TRBD1 15 TRBV27 few TRBJ1-5
TGTGCCAGCAGCTTGAACCCCACTTTGGGCGCTTACTCCTACAATGAGCAGTTCTTC CASSLNPTLGAYSYNEQFF NA 19 TRBV7-2 few TRBJ2-1
TGTGCCAGCAGCACTGGACAGGGCGTTTTAGGCTACACCTTC CASSTGQGVLGYTF TRBD1 14 TRBV28 NA TRBJ1-2
TGTGCCAGCAGCTTGGGTCTCTACGAGCAGTACTTC CASSLGLYEQYF NA 12 TRBV5-4 NA TRBJ2-7
TGTGCCAGCTCACCTTTGACAACAGGGGGCGGTGAGACCCAGTACTTC CASSPLTTGGGETQYF TRBD1 16 TRBV18 few TRBJ2-5
TGTGCCAGCATTCAAACCCCGGGACAGGGGTTAGGGGAGCAGTACTTC CASIQTPGQGLGEQYF TRBD1 16 TRBV6-6 few TRBJ2-7
TGTGCCGGTGGCCGGCGGAATGAGCAGTTCTTC CAGGRRNEQFF NA 11 TRBV28 NA TRBJ2-1
TGTGCCTGGAGGGGACAGGGGTTCACTGAAGCTTTCTTT CAWRGQGFTEAFF TRBD1 13 TRBV30 few TRBJ1-1
TGTGCCAGCAGCTTGACTGGAGCCTACGAGCAGTACTTC CASSLTGAYEQYF NA 13 TRBV5-4 NA TRBJ2-7
TGTGCCAGCAGCGTAGATCTGCGGGCCTACAATGAGCAGTTCTTC CASSVDLRAYNEQFF NA 15 TRBV9 NA TRBJ2-1
TGTGCCACCAGCAGACCTTGGAACACTGAAGCTTTCTTT CATSRPWNTEAFF NA 13 TRBV15 few TRBJ1-1
TGTGCCAGCAGGGAGACAGGACTCAATCAGCCCCAGCATTTT CASRETGLNQPQHF NA 14 TRBV6-6 few TRBJ1-5
TGTGCCAGCAGCACGCCGGGGAACTATGGCTACACCTTC CASSTPGNYGYTF NA 13 TRBV27 few TRBJ1-2
TGTGCCAGCAGCTTAGCGTCTAGCCGTGGGGCCAACGTCCTGACTTTC CASSLASSRGANVLTF NA 16 TRBV7-2 few TRBJ2-6
TGCAGCGTTAACAGGGGAACTAACTATGGCTACACCTTC CSVNRGTNYGYTF TRBD1 13 TRBV29-1 NA TRBJ1-2
TGTGCCAGCAGTGAAGCGGGAGGGGGGCGGAGGACTGAAGCTTTCTTT CASSEAGGGRRTEAFF NA 16 TRBV2 few TRBJ1-1
TGCGCCAGCCGCACCTCGACAGCTAACTATGGCTACACCTTC CASRTSTANYGYTF NA 14 TRBV5-1 few TRBJ1-2